The 32 T cell receptor beta chains below come from one sample, sequenced in a study of cytomegalovirus exposure and HLA in healthy donors listed by TCRdb under 2017. The protocol used for the library was the immunoSEQ multiplex PCR assay. For the multiplex PCR, a mixture combining 60 forward primers for TCR Vbeta segments and 13 reverse primers for TCR Jbeta segments was used. What TCRdb holds here is the immuneACCESS table cut down to in-frame rearrangements. Part of the clones is not present; checked against another copy, under half of the missing clones reflect an unresolved V gene, and the others are unexplained. The sample table holds about 200,000 clones, of which 82% were seen once. The ten largest account for approximately 6.5% of the sample. Sequenced material: PBMCs. The receptors here all came from a woman aged 45-59 years in good health and CMV-seropositive.

The count of this clone is one. V is TRBV28 and J is TRBJ1-4; 9 positions match TRBD1. This CDR3 region has 15 residues. Germline CDR1 and CDR2: MDHEN and SYDVKM. The V gene end was trimmed by 3 bases and the J gene end by 7 bases; junction bases not matched to a gene: 6. The CDR3 region is CASSFPGTGFEKLFF. The CDR3 DNA reads TGTGCCAGCAGTTTCCCCGGGACAGGGTTTGAAAAACTGTTTTTT. The complete variable domain, with remaining parts taken from reference TRBV28 and TRBJ1-4, reads DVKVTQSSRYLVKRTGEKVFLECVQDMDHENMFWYRQDPGLGLRLIYFSYDVKMKEKGDIPEGYSVSREKKERFSLILESASTNQTSMYLCASSFPGTGFEKLFFGSGTQLSVL.

The V call is TRBV7-9, the J call TRBJ2-5; a weak D match, TRBD2 (5 bases). This CDR3 is built from 15 residues. V was pared by 5 bases and J by 5 bases, with 18 bases between. CDR1 and CDR2 (germline): SEHNR, FQNEAQ (reference sequence). The CDR3 spells CASSLAGQLGETQYF. The DNA for the CDR3 is TGTGCCAGCAGCCTGGCGGGCCAACTAGGGGAGACCCAGTACTTC.

Only a few counts were recorded for this clone. This sequence joins TRBV6-5 and TRBJ1-2, with D possibly being TRBD1 (6 bases). CDR1 and CDR2 (germline): MNHEY, SVGAGI. Trimming cost V 6 bases and J 1 base, with 9 bases left between them. The CDR3 length is 13 residues. This CDR3 is CASSLDSNYGYTF. The DNA of the CDR3 is TGTGCCAGCAGCCTGGACAGTAACTATGGCTACACCTTC.

The rearrangement links TRBV6-1 to TRBJ1-2; 10 bases map to TRBD1. This CDR3 spans 15 amino acids. Germline V gene sequence: CDR1 MNHNS, CDR2 SASEGT. Trimming removed 1 base from V and 4 bases from J; junction bases left unmatched: 3. The CDR3 DNA reads as TGTGCCAGCAGTGAAGGGGGACAGGGGACCTATGGCTACACCTTC. This encodes CASSEGGQGTYGYTF.

The chain combines TRBV7-9 with TRBJ2-7; TRBD1 agrees at 9 bases. Germline V CDR1 and CDR2: SEHNR, FQNEAQ (reference sequence). The CDR3 is 16 amino acids. J gave up 4 bases and V 4 bases, and 11 bases lay outside the gene matches. CDR3 DNA sequence: TGTGCCAGCAGCTCTCCGCATACACAGGGGGCTTACGAGCAGTACTTC. This codes for CASSSPHTQGAYEQYF.

This clone has just a few counts. The chain carries TRBV5-1 and TRBJ2-2, with 8 bases lining up with TRBD1. This CDR3 is 16 amino acids long. After removal of 4 bases from V and 3 bases from J, the junction contained 8 bases not matched to a gene. The V gene's germline CDR1 is SGHRS and CDR2 YFSETQ. CDR3 in amino acids: CASSRSGTGDTGELFF. CDR3 nucleotides: TGCGCCAGCAGCAGATCCGGGACAGGCGACACCGGGGAGCTGTTTTTT. The full variable domain, with the rest looked up from reference TRBV5-1 and TRBJ2-2, is KAGVTQTPRYLIKTRGQQVTLSCSPISGHRSVSWYQQTPGQGLQFLFEYFSETQRNKGNFPGRFSGRQFSNSRSEMNVSTLELGDSALYLCASSRSGTGDTGELFFGEGSRLTVL.

The chain couples TRBV5-1 to TRBJ2-3; weak D call: TRBD2 (5 bases). V was cut by 4 bases and J by 0 bases, with 15 bases left in between. This CDR3 is built from 16 residues. The V gene's germline CDR1 is SGHRS and CDR2 YFSETQ. In nucleotides, the CDR3 is TGCGCCAGCAGCCGCATAATAGCGCAAAGCACAGATACGCAGTATTTT. Amino acids: CASSRIIAQSTDTQYF.

The V gene is TRBV6-1, the J gene TRBJ2-1, with D possibly matching TRBD1 (6 bases). This CDR3 region has 14 residues. V lost 3 bases, J lost 15 bases, and 21 bases lay in between. Per germline, CDR1 MNHNS and CDR2 SASEGT. The CDR3 is CASSEPTHNRARFF. The CDR3 DNA reads as TGTGCCAGCAGTGAGCCCACACACAACAGGGCCCGGTTCTTC.

This clone was detected only once. The DNA for the CDR3 is TGTGCCAGCAGCCCCCGAAGAGGTGGAGAGGGCGAGCAGTACTTC. It yields the protein CASSPRRGGEGEQYF. The gene calls are TRBV4-2 and TRBJ2-7; possibly TRBD2 for D (5 bases). V was cut by 4 bases and J by 6 bases, with 19 bases left in between. The germline V gene has CDR1 LGHNA and CDR2 YNFKEQ. The CDR3 has 15 amino acids.

V is TRBV18 and J is TRBJ2-5, with 8 bases matching TRBD2. This CDR3 region has 14 residues. The V segment lost 3 bases and the J segment 5 bases; nucleotides outside the gene matches: 5. Germline V gives CDR1 KGHSH, CDR2 LQKENI. CDR3 amino acids: CASSPGREDETQYF. In DNA form, the CDR3 reads TGTGCCAGCTCACCGGGGCGGGAGGATGAGACCCAGTACTTC. The variable domain in full, with the rest retrieved from reference TRBV18 and TRBJ2-5, is NAGVMQNPRHLVRRRGQEARLRCSPMKGHSHVYWYRQLPEEGLKFMVYLQKENIIDESGMPKERFSAEFPKEGPSILRIQQVVRGDSAAYFCASSPGREDETQYFGPGTRLLVL.

The V call is TRBV19, the J call TRBJ1-2; D might be TRBD1 (5 bases). Per the germline V gene, CDR1 is LNHDA and CDR2 is SQIVND (reference sequence). This CDR3 comprises 15 residues. V lost 7 bases to trimming and J lost 5 bases, with 20 bases between them. The CDR3 reads CASNLGFRVRYGYTF. As DNA, the CDR3 is TGTGCCAGTAACCTTGGCTTCAGGGTTAGGTATGGCTACACCTTC.

The CDR3 sequence: CASSPVSSGQGNTEAFF. Here the CDR3 DNA reads TGTGCCAGCTCACCAGTTAGCTCGGGACAGGGGAACACTGAAGCTTTCTTT. This sequence joins TRBV18 and TRBJ1-1; TRBD1 matches 9 bases. The length of the CDR3 is 17 residues. Germline V gene data show CDR1 as KGHSH and CDR2 as LQKENI. J was trimmed by 1 base and V by 2 bases; bases with no gene match: 8.

J is TRBJ2-1 and V is TRBV29-1, with D possibly TRBD2 on 6 matching bases. Per the germline V gene, CDR1 is SQVTM and CDR2 is ANQGSEA. The CDR3 spans 20 residues. Trimming removed 1 base at V and 0 bases at J, with 25 bases between. In DNA form, the CDR3 reads TGCAGCGTTGAAGCCGCCCCCGGACGGGGAAGTAGCGGCTCCTACAATGAGCAGTTCTTC. It encodes CSVEAAPGRGSSGSYNEQFF.

Only one count was recorded for this clone. The chain recombines TRBV28 with TRBJ1-4, with D perhaps matching TRBD1 (6 bases). Germline-derived CDR1 and CDR2 are MDHEN and SYDVKM. Deletions cut 7 bases from V and 3 bases from J, with 12 bases between. CDR3 size: 14 residues. CDR3 amino acids: CASKTGRANEKLFF. DNA for the CDR3: TGTGCCAGCAAAACAGGGAGGGCTAATGAAAAACTGTTTTTT.

The chain uses TRBV28 and TRBJ2-1; the D is unclear. The CDR3 is 12 residues long. V lost 5 bases to trimming and J lost 7 bases, with 9 bases between them. CDR1 is MDHEN and CDR2 is SYDVKM in the germline V gene. This CDR3 reads CASSRTENEQFF. The CDR3 DNA is TGTGCCAGCAGTCGCACAGAGAATGAGCAGTTCTTC.

This clone was counted a few times. The J gene is TRBJ2-5, the V gene TRBV20-1; D gene ambiguous. Germline lookup yields CDR1 DFQATT and CDR2 SNEGSKA (reference sequence). The V end lost 6 bases, the J end lost 5 bases, and 7 bases lay between the germline ends. CDR3 length: 10 amino acids. CDR3 nucleotide sequence: TGCAGTGCCGGGTGGGAGACCCAGTACTTC. It specifies CSAGWETQYF.

This chain joins TRBV6-4 and TRBJ2-2; D gene unclear. From germline, CDR1 is MRHNA and CDR2 SNTAGT. Trimming shortened V by 8 bases and J by 8 bases, and 15 bases separated the two germline ends. The CDR3 extends over 13 amino acids. The CDR3 sequence: CASATQQSGELFF. CDR3 sequence (DNA): TGTGCCAGCGCGACTCAGCAAAGTGGGGAGCTGTTTTTT.

This chain uses TRBV6-5 with TRBJ2-2; 9 bases fit TRBD1. The length of the CDR3 is 15 residues. CDR1 is MNHEY, CDR2 SVGAGI, per germline. V lost 2 bases and J lost 4; bases outside the gene matches: 2. CDR3 amino acids: CASSYHRGRTGELFF. The CDR3, as DNA: TGTGCCAGCAGTTACCACAGGGGGCGCACCGGGGAGCTGTTTTTT.

The chain links TRBV5-4 to TRBJ2-3; weak D call: TRBD2 (5 bases). This CDR3 spans 14 amino acids. The V end was cut by 6 bases, the J end by 3 bases, with 14 bases between. Germline lookup yields CDR1 SGHNT and CDR2 YYREEE (reference sequence). CDR3 loop: CASNYGLPTDTQYF. The CDR3 nucleotides are TGTGCCAGCAATTACGGACTCCCTACAGATACGCAGTATTTT.

The chain couples TRBV27 to TRBJ2-3; a weak D match, TRBD2 (5 bases). CDR1 is MNHEY, CDR2 SMNVEV, per germline (reference sequence). The CDR3 is made up of 15 amino acids. V was cut by 5 bases and J by 1 base, with 13 bases left in between. The CDR3 reads CASSPGTAGTDTQYF. CDR3 nucleotide sequence: TGTGCCAGCAGTCCCGGAACAGCGGGCACAGATACGCAGTATTTT.

The chain carries TRBV5-1 and TRBJ2-5; tentatively, D is TRBD1 (6 bases). The CDR3 contains 15 residues. The V end lost 5 bases, the J end lost 2 bases, and 16 bases lay between the germline ends. Germline assignment: CDR1 SGHRS and CDR2 YFSETQ. CDR3 coding DNA: TGCGCCAGCAGACAAACAGGGTTGAGTCAAGAGACCCAGTACTTC. It translates to CASRQTGLSQETQYF.

This chain connects TRBV5-5 to TRBJ2-7, with 8 bases aligning to TRBD2. The CDR3 length is 15 residues. CDR1 is SGHKS and CDR2 is YYEKEE in the germline V gene (reference sequence). The V and J ends lost 4 bases and 2 bases, in that order; junction bases with no gene match: 8. The CDR3 coding sequence is TGTGCCAGCAGCCCTACTAGCGGATGGACCTACGAGCAGTACTTC. Protein sequence: CASSPTSGWTYEQYF.

This rearrangement joins TRBV5-6 to TRBJ2-5; 11 bases match TRBD1. This CDR3 contains 14 residues. Losses at the gene ends were 5 bases for V and 2 bases for J; bases not matched to a gene: 2. In germline, CDR1 is SGHDT, CDR2 YYEEEE. In DNA form, the CDR3 reads TGTGCCAGCAGAAGGGACAGGGGGCAAGAGACCCAGTACTTC. This encodes CASRRDRGQETQYF.

This chain joins TRBV6-1 and TRBJ2-1; 11 bases agree with TRBD2. Looked up from germline, CDR1 is MNHNS and CDR2 is SASEGT. Losses at the gene ends were 10 bases for V and 9 bases for J; bases not matched to a gene: 8. This CDR3 region has 13 residues. The CDR3: CATRLAGSSEQFF. The DNA of the CDR3 is TGTGCCACCCGACTAGCGGGAAGTAGTGAGCAGTTCTTC.

V is TRBV18 and J is TRBJ2-7, with D possibly matching TRBD1 (6 bases). Germline lookup yields CDR1 KGHSH and CDR2 LQKENI. V lost 1 base to trimming and J lost 4 bases, with 14 bases between them. The CDR3 consists of 15 residues. CDR3 protein: CASSPRADSSYEQYF. CDR3 sequence (DNA): TGTGCCAGCTCACCACGTGCGGACAGCTCTTACGAGCAGTACTTC. The full variable domain, its missing parts supplied by reference TRBV18 and TRBJ2-7, is NAGVMQNPRHLVRRRGQEARLRCSPMKGHSHVYWYRQLPEEGLKFMVYLQKENIIDESGMPKERFSAEFPKEGPSILRIQQVVRGDSAAYFCASSPRADSSYEQYFGPGTRLTVT.

The chain couples TRBV7-8 to TRBJ2-3, with TRBD1 matching 7 bases. The CDR3 is made up of 16 amino acids. V trimming: 5 bases; J trimming: 0 bases; junction bases outside the gene matches: 8. Per the germline V gene, CDR1 is SGHVS and CDR2 is FQNEAQ. CDR3 in DNA: TGTGCCAGCAGCCCCCGGACAGGAACTAGCACAGATACGCAGTATTTT. Its translation is CASSPRTGTSTDTQYF.

The chain is built from TRBV11-2 and TRBJ2-7; TRBD1 matches at 7 bases. The V gene end was trimmed by 5 bases and the J gene end by 7 bases; junction bases not matched to a gene: 5. The CDR3 contains 12 residues. CDR1 SGHAT and CDR2 FQNNGV come from the germline V gene. CDR3: CASSPTGIEQYF. CDR3 bases: TGTGCCAGCAGCCCGACAGGGATTGAGCAGTACTTC.

V usage is TRBV10-1 and J usage is TRBJ2-3, with 8 bases that match TRBD1. CDR1 is WNHNN, CDR2 SYGVQD, per germline (reference sequence). The CDR3 contains 16 residues. J lost 6 bases, V lost 2 bases, and 10 bases had no gene match. CDR3 loop: CASSEGGTGGLDTQYF. The CDR3 nucleotides read TGCGCCAGCAGTGAGGGAGGGACAGGCGGGTTGGATACGCAGTATTTT.

This rearrangement joins TRBV7-2 to TRBJ1-4; D uncertain. V was shortened by 4 bases and J by 8 bases, with 8 bases between the two germline ends. The CDR3 is 12 amino acids. Per germline, CDR1 SGHTA and CDR2 FQGNSA. The CDR3 sequence: CASSSRGEKLFF. CDR3 nucleotides: TGTGCCAGCAGCTCTCGAGGGGAAAAACTGTTTTTT.

The chain has TRBV5-1 and TRBJ2-1, with 10 bases lining up with TRBD1. V was pared by 4 bases and J by 8 bases, with 6 bases of the junction left unmatched. Germline V gives CDR1 SGHRS, CDR2 YFSETQ. The CDR3 has 14 residues. The CDR3 here is CASSGGQGWDEQFF. The CDR3 DNA sequence: TGCGCCAGCAGCGGGGGACAGGGGTGGGATGAGCAGTTCTTC.

V usage is TRBV21-1 and J usage is TRBJ1-5; TRBD1 is taken as the D call from the table, unchecked against the DNA. TRBV21-1 is classified as a pseudogene. CDR3 size: 16 residues. The chain's CDR3 is CASSRLGAGTGQPQHF. CDR3 bases: TGTGCCAGCAGCCGCCTGGGCGCAGGGACAGGCCAGCCCCAGCATTTT.

The chain recombines TRBV6-5 with TRBJ1-1; 9 bases are shared with TRBD1. Trimming cost V 2 bases and J 10 bases; bases outside gene matches: 8. Germline assignment: CDR1 MNHEY and CDR2 SVGAGI. The CDR3 totals 14 residues. Here the CDR3 DNA reads TGTGCCAGCAGTTACACAAGGGACAGGGCAGGAGCTTTCTTT. Residues: CASSYTRDRAGAFF.